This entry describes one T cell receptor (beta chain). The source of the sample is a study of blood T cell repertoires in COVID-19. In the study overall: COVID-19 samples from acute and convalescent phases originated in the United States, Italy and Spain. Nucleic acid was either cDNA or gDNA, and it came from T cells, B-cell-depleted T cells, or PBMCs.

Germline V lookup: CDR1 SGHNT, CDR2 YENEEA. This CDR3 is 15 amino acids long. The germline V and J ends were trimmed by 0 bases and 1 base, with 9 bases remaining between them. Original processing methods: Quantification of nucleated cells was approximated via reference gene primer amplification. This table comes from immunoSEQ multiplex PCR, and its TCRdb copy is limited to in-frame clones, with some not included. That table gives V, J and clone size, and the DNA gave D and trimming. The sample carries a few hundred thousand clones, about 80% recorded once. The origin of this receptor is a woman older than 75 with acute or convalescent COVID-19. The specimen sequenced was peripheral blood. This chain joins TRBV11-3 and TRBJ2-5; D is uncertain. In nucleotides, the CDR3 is TGTGCCAGCAGCTTAGATAGAGGCAGCCAAGAGACCCAGTACTTC. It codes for CASSLDRGSQETQYF.